This T cell receptor beta chain was sequenced in a study of T cells in Graves' hyperthyroidism and ophthalmopathy (dated by TCRdb to between 2018 and 2021). About the investigation overall: Peripheral blood was sampled at the time of initial diagnosis, prior to any treatment. To identify distinguishing TCR V-J signatures, a discovery cohort of some 100 patients was used, comprising under 45 with Graves' ophthalmopathy and roughly 60 with stable Graves' hyperthyroidism. Prospective prediction of ophthalmopathy was tested in an independent validation cohort of fewer than 20 hyperthyroidism patients and some 17 patients who later progressed to ophthalmopathy. The roughly 91 discovery patients were randomly divided into training and test sets at a 7:3 ratio. In addition, the study compared T-cell repertoires in thyroid tissue and in blood from five to seven Graves' hyperthyroidism patients. After blood sampling, hyperthyroidism patients were treated with methimazole at a starting dose of 30 mg daily, and ophthalmopathy patients were treated with high-dose intravenous methylprednisolone. The paper reports TCR Vbeta CDR3 sequencing of over 120 peripheral blood samples: around 45 ophthalmopathy, 70 to 85 hyperthyroidism and around 17 progressor patients.

The CDR3 goes from the cysteine to the phenylalanine over 14 residues. CDR3 DNA only is kept here, 42 bases in frame from base 1. V lost 5 bases and J lost 9 bases, and the count of bases not matched to a germline gene is 12. The germline V gene (reference sequence) yields LNHDA for CDR1 and SQIVND for CDR2. Ophthalmopathy patients had moderately to severely active disease, with a Clinical Activity Score of 3 or more, a NOSPECS grade of 4 or more, and a disease duration of less than 3 months. The study excluded patients with uncontrolled infections, other autoimmune diseases, pregnancy or lactation. Diagnoses were based on clinical symptoms, serum thyroxine and TRAb, thyroid ultrasound and orbital computed tomography. PBMCs were separated from over 9 ml of fresh peripheral blood using Ficoll-Paque density gradient centrifugation. Trizol reagent was used to extract total RNA, and RNA quality was then checked on an Agilent 2100 Bioanalyzer.

The TCR beta CDR3 regions were amplified from the RNA transcripts. The first round of RT-PCR for the TCR CDR3 was performed with the HTBI primer set and the Qiagen OneStep RT-PCR kit. A second multiplex PCR round built the libraries, followed by size selection and purification. The libraries were sequenced on an Illumina HiSeq2000 using paired-end 100 bp reads. The paper's data handling went like this. SOAPnuke was used to process the raw data, removing reads that contained adapters or uncalled bases, had a mean Phred below 15, or lacked an exact match to the constant primer or identifier. COPE v1.2.5 was used to merge high-quality paired reads, and clonotypes were defined as unique nucleotide sequences. MiTCR v1.1 was used to align clonotypes to the IMGT TRBV, TRBD and TRBJ reference segments. The analysis included only V-J combinations with a frequency above 0.0001, which together covered 98% to 99.2% of the repertoires. A TCS score was defined as the ratio between F50 (clonal expansion) and ExV (chaos), using BLOSUM62-based TCRdist between CDR3 peptides within each V-J. Welch's t-statistics and random forest reduced roughly 500 V-J features to about 12, which were used in a naive Bayes classifier (R e1071). TCRdb itself trimmed the public reads at Q25 with fastp, ran MiXCR and retained productive beta chains. Every CDR3 protein is listed once, alongside the most common genes and DNA of its rows. The authors' filters were not applied to this entry. The sample has around 520,000 distinct CDR3 sequences on record, around a quarter of them singletons. The biggest ten clones account for about 11% of the sample.

Beyond this particular receptor, the publication reports: During validation, the model predicted progression to ophthalmopathy a median of around 6 months ahead of onset, with around 71% sensitivity and roughly 72% specificity. In cross-validation, a model built on a 13 V-J signature told ophthalmopathy apart from stable hyperthyroidism with about 90% sensitivity and around 81% specificity, and in testing the same model reached 80%/75%. Blood samples also contained most of the expanded thyroid clonotypes (frequency above 0.001), which suggests that blood repertoires may reflect thyroid immune responses. No statistical method was used to fix the sample size in advance, and group allocation was not hidden from the investigators.

This clonotype was detected many times. Its antigen is not yet known. Base-call qualities are not available, and no considerably larger clone is one nucleotide away. The chain uses TRBV19 and TRBJ2-5, with TRBD1 identical over 7 junction bases. The clonotype was recovered from a woman aged 25 to 45 with Graves' ophthalmopathy. The sequencing sample was made of blood. The CDR3 region has the sequence CASSPSEGGMAQYF. At the DNA level, the sequence is TGTGCCAGTAGTCCCAGCGAAGGGGGCATGGCCCAGTACTTC.